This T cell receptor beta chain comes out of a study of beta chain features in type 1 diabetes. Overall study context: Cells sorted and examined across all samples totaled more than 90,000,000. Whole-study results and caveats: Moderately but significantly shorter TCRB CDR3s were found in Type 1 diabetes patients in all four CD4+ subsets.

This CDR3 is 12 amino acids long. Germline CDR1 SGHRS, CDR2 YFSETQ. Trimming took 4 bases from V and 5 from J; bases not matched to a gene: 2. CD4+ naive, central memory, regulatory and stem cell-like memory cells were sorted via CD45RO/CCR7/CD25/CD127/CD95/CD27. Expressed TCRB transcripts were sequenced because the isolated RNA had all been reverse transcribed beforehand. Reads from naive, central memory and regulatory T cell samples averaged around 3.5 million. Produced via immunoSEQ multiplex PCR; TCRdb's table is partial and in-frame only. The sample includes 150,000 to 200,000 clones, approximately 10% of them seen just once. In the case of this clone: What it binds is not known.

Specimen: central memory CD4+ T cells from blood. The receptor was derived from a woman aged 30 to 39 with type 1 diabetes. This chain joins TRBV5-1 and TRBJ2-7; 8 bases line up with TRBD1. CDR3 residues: CASSTTGDEQYF. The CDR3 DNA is TGCGCCAGCAGCACGACAGGGGACGAGCAGTACTTC.